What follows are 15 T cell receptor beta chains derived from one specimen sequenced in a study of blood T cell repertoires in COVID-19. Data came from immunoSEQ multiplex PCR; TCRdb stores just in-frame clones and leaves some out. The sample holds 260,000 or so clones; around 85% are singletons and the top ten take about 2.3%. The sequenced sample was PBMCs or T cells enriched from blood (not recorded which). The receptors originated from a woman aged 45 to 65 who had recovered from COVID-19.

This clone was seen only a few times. The CDR3 loop is CASSQRTGERAEAFF. CDR3 sequence (DNA): TGTGCCAGCAGCCAGCGGACAGGGGAGAGGGCTGAAGCTTTCTTT. The chain links TRBV7-2 to TRBJ1-1, with 9 bases lining up with TRBD1. The length of the CDR3 is 15 residues. With 5 bases clipped from V and 6 bases from J, the junction kept 10 bases outside the gene matches. CDR1 and CDR2 (germline): SGHTA, FQGNSA.

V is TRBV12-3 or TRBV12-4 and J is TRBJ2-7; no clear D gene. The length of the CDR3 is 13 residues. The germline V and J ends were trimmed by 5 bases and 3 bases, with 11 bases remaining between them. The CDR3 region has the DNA TGTGCCAGCAGTCCCCCCGGGTACTACGAGCAGTACTTC. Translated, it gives CASSPPGYYEQYF.

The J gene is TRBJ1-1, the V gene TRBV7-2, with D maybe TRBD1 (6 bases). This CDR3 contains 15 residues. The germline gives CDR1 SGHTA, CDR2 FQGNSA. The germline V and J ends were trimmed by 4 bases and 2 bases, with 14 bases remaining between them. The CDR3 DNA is TGTGCCAGCAGCTGGAGGGGGGGAGGTAACACTGAAGCTTTCTTT. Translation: CASSWRGGGNTEAFF.

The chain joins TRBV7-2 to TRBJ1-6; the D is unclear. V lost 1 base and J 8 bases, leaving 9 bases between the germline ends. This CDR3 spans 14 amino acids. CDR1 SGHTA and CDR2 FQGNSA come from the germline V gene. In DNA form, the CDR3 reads TGTGCCAGCAGCTTAGAGGCAGGTCATTCACCCCTCCACTTT. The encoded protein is CASSLEAGHSPLHF.

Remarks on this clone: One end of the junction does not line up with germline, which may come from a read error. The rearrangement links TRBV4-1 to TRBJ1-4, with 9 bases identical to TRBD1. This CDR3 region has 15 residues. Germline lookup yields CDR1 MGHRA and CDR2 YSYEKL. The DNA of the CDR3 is TGCGCCAGCAGTCCCGCCGGGACAGGGAATGCAAAACTGTTTTTT. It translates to CASSPAGTGNAKLFF.

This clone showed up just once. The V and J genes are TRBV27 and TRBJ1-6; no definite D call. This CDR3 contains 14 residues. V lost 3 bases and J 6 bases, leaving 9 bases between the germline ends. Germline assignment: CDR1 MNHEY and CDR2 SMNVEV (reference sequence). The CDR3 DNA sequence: TGTGCCAGCAGTTTGCGCGGGCCTAATTCACCCCTCCACTTT. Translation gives CASSLRGPNSPLHF.

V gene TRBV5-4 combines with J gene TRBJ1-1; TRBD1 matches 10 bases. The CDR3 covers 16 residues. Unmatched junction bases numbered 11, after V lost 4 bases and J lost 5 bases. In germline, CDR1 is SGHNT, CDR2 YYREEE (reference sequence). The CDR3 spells CASSQRTGGTLTEAFF. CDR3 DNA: TGTGCCAGCAGCCAACGGACAGGGGGTACTCTTACTGAAGCTTTCTTT.

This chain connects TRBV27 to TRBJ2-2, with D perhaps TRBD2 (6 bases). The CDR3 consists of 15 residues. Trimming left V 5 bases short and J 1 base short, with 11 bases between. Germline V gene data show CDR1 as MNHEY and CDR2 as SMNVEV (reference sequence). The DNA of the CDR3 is TGTGCCAGCAGTGGGGGACTTAGGAACACCGGGGAGCTGTTTTTT. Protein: CASSGGLRNTGELFF.

The CDR3 DNA follows: TGCGCCAGCAGCATGGGGGTCAGGCCGAACACTGAAGCTTTCTTT. Amino acids: CASSMGVRPNTEAFF. The rearrangement links TRBV5-1 to TRBJ1-1, with D maybe TRBD1 (5 bases). In germline, CDR1 is SGHRS, CDR2 YFSETQ. V lost 4 bases to trimming and J lost 1 base, with 14 bases between them. The CDR3 sequence is 15 residues long.

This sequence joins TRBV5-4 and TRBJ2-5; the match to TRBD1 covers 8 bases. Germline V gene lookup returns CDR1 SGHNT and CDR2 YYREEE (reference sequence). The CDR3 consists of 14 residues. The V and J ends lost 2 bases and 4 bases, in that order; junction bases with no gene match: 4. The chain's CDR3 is CASSFSGQVETQYF. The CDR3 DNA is TGTGCCAGCAGCTTTTCGGGACAGGTAGAGACCCAGTACTTC.

In DNA, the CDR3 is TGTGCCTCCAGGGAGGCGGGAGGGCACACAGATACGCAGTATTTT. It codes for CASREAGGHTDTQYF. The chain has TRBV28 and TRBJ2-3; 9 bases agree with TRBD2. This CDR3 comprises 15 residues. V gave up 11 bases and J gave up 2 bases; unmatched junction bases: 11. Germline values: CDR1 MDHEN, CDR2 SYDVKM.

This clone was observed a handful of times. CDR3 residues: CASSRGAATSGNTIYF. In nucleotides, the CDR3 is TGTGCCAGCAGCCGTGGGGCCGCGACCTCTGGAAACACCATATATTTT. The chain has TRBV11-2 and TRBJ1-3; D is perhaps TRBD1 (5 bases). This CDR3 region has 16 residues. Trimming removed 5 bases at V and 0 bases at J, with 14 bases between. In germline, CDR1 is SGHAT, CDR2 FQNNGV. Full variable domain (missing parts from reference TRBV11-2 and TRBJ1-3): EAGVAQSPRYKIIEKRQSVAFWCNPISGHATLYWYQQILGQGPKLLIQFQNNGVVDDSQLPKDRFSAERLKGVDSTLKIQPAKLEDSAVYLCASSRGAATSGNTIYFGEGSWLTVV.

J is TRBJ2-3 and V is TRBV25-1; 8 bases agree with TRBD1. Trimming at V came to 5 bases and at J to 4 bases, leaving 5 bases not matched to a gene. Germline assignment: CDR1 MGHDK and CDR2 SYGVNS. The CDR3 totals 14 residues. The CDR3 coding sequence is TGTGCCAGCAGTCTGGCAGGGGGCGCAGATACGCAGTATTTT. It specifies CASSLAGGADTQYF. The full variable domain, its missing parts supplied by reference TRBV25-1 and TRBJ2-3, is EADIYQTPRYLVIGTGKKITLECSQTMGHDKMYWYQQDPGMELHLIHYSYGVNSTEKGDLSSESTVSRIRTEHFPLTLESARPSHTSQYLCASSLAGGADTQYFGPGTRLTVL.

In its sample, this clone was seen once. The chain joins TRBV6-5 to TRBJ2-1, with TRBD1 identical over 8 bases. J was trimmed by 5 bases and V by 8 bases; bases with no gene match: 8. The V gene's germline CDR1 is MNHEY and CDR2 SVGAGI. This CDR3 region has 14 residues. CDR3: CASRSQGAHNEQFF. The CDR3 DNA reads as TGTGCCAGCCGCTCCCAGGGGGCCCACAATGAGCAGTTCTTC.

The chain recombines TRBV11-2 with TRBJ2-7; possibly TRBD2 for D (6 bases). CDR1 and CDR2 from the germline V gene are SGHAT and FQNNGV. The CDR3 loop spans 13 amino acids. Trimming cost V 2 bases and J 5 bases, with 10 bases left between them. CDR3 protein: CASSLRLVHEQYF. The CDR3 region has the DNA TGTGCCAGCAGCTTACGACTAGTTCACGAGCAGTACTTC.